The 5 T cell receptor beta chains given below trace back to one sample, sequenced in a study of CD8 T cells in Susac syndrome. RNA in amounts of roughly 0.5 to 1 ug was reverse transcribed with random hexamers. One entry per CDR3 protein results from TCRdb running MiXCR on the immunoSEQ multiplex PCR reads. The sample carries about 120,000 distinct CDR3 sequences, about 93% recorded once. Sequencing was carried out using CD8+ T cells from PBMCs. All receptors derive from a human donor with Susac syndrome.

The chain has TRBV12-3 or TRBV12-4 and TRBJ2-7; no clear D gene. The V end lost 6 bases, the J end lost 5 bases, and 8 bases lay between the germline ends. The CDR3 has 11 residues. CDR3 nucleotides: TGTGCCAGCAGGGTAGGAAACGAGCAGTACTTC. As protein: CASRVGNEQYF.

V usage is TRBV29-1 and J usage is TRBJ1-2; 8 positions agree with TRBD1. This CDR3 has 14 residues. The ends lost 1 base at V and 8 bases at J; junction bases unmatched: 9. CDR1 and CDR2 (germline): SQVTM, ANQGSEA. The CDR3 protein is CSVEGSDRVEGYTF. CDR3 DNA sequence: TGCAGCGTTGAAGGTTCGGACAGGGTAGAAGGCTACACCTTC. The full variable domain, its missing parts supplied by reference TRBV29-1 and TRBJ1-2, is SAVISQKPSRDICQRGTSLTIQCQVDSQVTMMFWYRQQPGQSLTLIATANQGSEATYESGFVIDKFPISRPNLTFSTLTVSNMSPEDSSIYLCSVEGSDRVEGYTFGSGTRLTVV.

The chain joins TRBV19 to TRBJ2-1; D is uncertain. CDR1 and CDR2 (germline): LNHDA, SQIVND (reference sequence). The CDR3 loop spans 13 amino acids. Trimming removed 6 bases at V and 8 bases at J, with 14 bases between. CDR3 nucleotides: TGTGCCAGTAGAGACGTCGGGTGGGATGAGCAGTTCTTC. Its translation is CASRDVGWDEQFF.

The CDR3 sequence is CASSYMAGEETQYF. The CDR3 DNA reads as TGTGCCAGCAGTTACATGGCGGGGGAAGAGACCCAGTACTTC. The gene calls are TRBV6-5 and TRBJ2-5, with TRBD2 identical over 7 bases. Germline CDR1 reads MNHEY; CDR2 reads SVGAGI. J lost 3 bases, V lost 2 bases, and 3 bases had no gene match. The CDR3 is 14 residues long.

V is TRBV11-2 and J is TRBJ2-7, with TRBD1 as a possible D gene (6 bases). Trimming pared 5 bases from V and 4 bases from J, leaving 12 bases between. There are 13 residues in the CDR3. Germline CDR1 and CDR2: SGHAT and FQNNGV. CDR3 in amino acids: CASSQDRKYEQYF. The CDR3 nucleotides are TGTGCCAGCAGCCAGGACAGAAAATACGAGCAGTACTTC.